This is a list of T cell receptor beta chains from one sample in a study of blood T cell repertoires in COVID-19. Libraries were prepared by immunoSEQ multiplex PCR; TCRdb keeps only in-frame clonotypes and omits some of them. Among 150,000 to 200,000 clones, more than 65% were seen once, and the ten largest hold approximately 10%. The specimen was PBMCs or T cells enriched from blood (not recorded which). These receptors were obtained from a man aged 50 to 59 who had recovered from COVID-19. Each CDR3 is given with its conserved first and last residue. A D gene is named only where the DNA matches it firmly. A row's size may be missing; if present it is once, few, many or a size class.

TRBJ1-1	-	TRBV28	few	CASSPLGQLEAFF	TGTGCCAGCAGTCCTTTGGGGCAATTGGAAGCTTTCTTT
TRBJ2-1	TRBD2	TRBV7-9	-	CASSAGLASYNEQFF	TGTGCCAGCAGCGCGGGACTAGCGTCCTACAATGAGCAGTTCTTC
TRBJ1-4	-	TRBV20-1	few	CSARGQAVVFF	TGCAGTGCTAGGGGGCAGGCAGTGGTGTTTTTT
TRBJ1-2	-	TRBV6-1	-	CASSDRTGRGFNYGYTF	TGTGCCAGCAGTGATAGAACAGGGAGGGGATTTAACTATGGCTACACCTTC
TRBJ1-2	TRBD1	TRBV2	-	CASRTGGGGYTF	TGTGCCAGCAGGACAGGGGGAGGAGGCTACACCTTC
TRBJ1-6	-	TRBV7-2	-	CASGWDNSPLHF	TGTGCCTCGGGGTGGGATAATTCACCCCTCCACTTT
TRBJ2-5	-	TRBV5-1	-	CASSLALHEGAQYF	TGCGCCAGCAGCTTGGCACTTCACGAGGGGGCCCAGTACTTC
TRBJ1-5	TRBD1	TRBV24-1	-	CATSGGVGNQPQHF	TGTGCCACCTCAGGGGGAGTAGGCAATCAGCCCCAGCATTTT
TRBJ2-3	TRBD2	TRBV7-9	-	CASSARRLAGTDTQYF	TGTGCCAGCAGCGCGAGAAGACTAGCGGGCACAGATACGCAGTATTTT
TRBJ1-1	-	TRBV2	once	CASSVGGSGNTEAFF	TGTGCCAGCAGTGTGGGAGGCAGCGGGAACACTGAAGCTTTCTTT
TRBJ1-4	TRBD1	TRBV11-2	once	CASSHIQGSNEKLFF	TGTGCCAGCAGCCACATACAGGGGTCTAATGAAAAACTGTTTTTT
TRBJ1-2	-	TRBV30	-	CAWSNGVGGYTF	TGTGCCTGGAGCAACGGGGTGGGCGGCTACACCTTC
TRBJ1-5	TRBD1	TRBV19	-	CASSFPTGQGWPQHF	TGTGCCAGTAGTTTTCCGACAGGGCAGGGATGGCCCCAGCATTTT
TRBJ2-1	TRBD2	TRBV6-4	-	CASSDTSGSYNEQFF	TGTGCCAGCAGCGATACTAGCGGGAGTTACAATGAGCAGTTCTTC
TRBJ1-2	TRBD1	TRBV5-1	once	CASSPGTGGNYGYTF	TGCGCCAGCAGCCCAGGGACAGGGGGGAACTATGGCTACACCTTC
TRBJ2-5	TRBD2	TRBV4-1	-	CASSQPSGGMETQYF	TGCGCCAGCAGCCAACCTAGCGGTGGTATGGAGACCCAGTACTTC
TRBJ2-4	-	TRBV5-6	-	CASSLYGGVKNIQYF	TGTGCCAGCAGCCTTTATGGGGGCGTCAAAAACATTCAGTACTTC
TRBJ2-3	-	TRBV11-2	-	CASRPRASDPDTQYF	TGTGCCAGCCGCCCGAGAGCTAGCGATCCAGATACGCAGTATTTT
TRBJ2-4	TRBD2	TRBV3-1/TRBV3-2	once	CASSPWPSGGMDIQYF	TGTGCCAGCAGCCCCTGGCCTAGCGGGGGCATGGACATTCAGTACTTC
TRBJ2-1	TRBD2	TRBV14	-	CASSQDRGGLQFF	TGTGCCAGCAGCCAAGATCGGGGGGGTTTGCAGTTCTTC
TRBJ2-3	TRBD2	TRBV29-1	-	CSGSGTPIQDTQYF	TGCAGCGGTAGCGGGACACCGATTCAAGATACGCAGTATTTT
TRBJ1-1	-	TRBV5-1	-	CASSLFGVNTEAFF	TGCGCCAGCAGCTTGTTTGGAGTGAACACTGAAGCTTTCTTT
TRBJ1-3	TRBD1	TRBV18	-	CASSPLPGGRRNTIYF	TGTGCCAGCTCACCACTCCCAGGGGGAAGAAGAAACACCATATATTTT
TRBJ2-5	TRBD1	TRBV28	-	CASSYGDRGRKETQYF	TGTGCCAGCAGTTACGGAGACAGGGGGCGCAAAGAGACCCAGTACTTC
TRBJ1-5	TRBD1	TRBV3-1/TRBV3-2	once	CASSHSRTGGSNQPQHF	TGTGCCAGCAGCCATTCTAGGACAGGGGGTAGCAATCAGCCCCAGCATTTT
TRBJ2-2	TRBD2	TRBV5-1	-	CASSWTSGGNTGELFF	TGCGCCAGCAGCTGGACTAGCGGGGGGAACACCGGGGAGCTGTTTTTT
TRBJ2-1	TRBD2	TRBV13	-	CASRQSGEASAEQFF	TGTGCCAGCAGACAGAGCGGGGAGGCTTCTGCTGAGCAGTTCTTC
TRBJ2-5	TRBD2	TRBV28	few	CASSLPGTKGETQYF	TGTGCCAGCAGTTTGCCAGGGACTAAAGGGGAGACCCAGTACTTC
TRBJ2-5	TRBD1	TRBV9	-	CASSVAQGAKETQYF	TGTGCCAGCAGCGTAGCTCAGGGGGCAAAGGAGACCCAGTACTTC
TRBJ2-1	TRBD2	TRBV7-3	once	CASSFDVREGLLNEQFF	TGTGCCAGCAGCTTTGACGTTCGGGAGGGCCTCCTGAATGAGCAGTTCTTC
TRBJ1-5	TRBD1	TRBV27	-	CASSPGGMDQPQHF	TGTGCCAGCAGTCCAGGGGGGATGGATCAGCCCCAGCATTTT
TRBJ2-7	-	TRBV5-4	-	CASSSPGVLEQYF	TGTGCCAGCAGCTCGCCCGGGGTGTTAGAGCAGTACTTC
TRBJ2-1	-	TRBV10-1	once	CASSESRAAGYNEQFF	TGCGCCAGCAGTGAGTCAAGGGCGGCAGGGTACAATGAGCAGTTCTTC
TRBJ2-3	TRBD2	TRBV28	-	CASSGLAGGTDTQYF	TGTGCCAGCAGTGGGTTAGCGGGAGGCACAGATACGCAGTATTTT
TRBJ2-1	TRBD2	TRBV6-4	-	CASSATSGAYNEQFF	TGTGCCAGCAGTGCAACTAGCGGGGCCTACAATGAGCAGTTCTTC
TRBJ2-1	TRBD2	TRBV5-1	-	CASSLETSGDEQFF	TGCGCCAGCAGCTTGGAGACTAGCGGGGATGAGCAGTTCTTC
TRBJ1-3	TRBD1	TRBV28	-	CASSPGGGGNTIYF	TGTGCCAGCAGCCCAGGGGGCGGTGGAAACACCATATATTTT
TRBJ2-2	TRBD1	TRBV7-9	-	CASSRPDRANTGELFF	TGTGCCAGCAGTCGACCGGACAGGGCGAACACCGGGGAGCTGTTTTTT
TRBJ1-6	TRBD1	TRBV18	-	CASSSGTGPSPLHF	TGTGCCAGCTCGTCCGGGACAGGCCCTTCTCCCCTCCACTTT
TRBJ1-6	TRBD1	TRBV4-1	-	CASSLIEGTGASPLHF	TGCGCCAGCAGCCTAATAGAGGGGACAGGGGCTTCACCCCTCCACTTT
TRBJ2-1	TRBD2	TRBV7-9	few	CASSPTSGGYNEQFF	TGTGCCAGCAGCCCGACTAGCGGGGGCTACAATGAGCAGTTCTTC
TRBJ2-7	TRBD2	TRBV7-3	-	CASSSARRGRWGLAGVNEQYF	TGTGCCAGCAGCTCTGCTAGGCGGGGCAGGTGGGGACTAGCGGGAGTGAACGAGCAGTACTTC
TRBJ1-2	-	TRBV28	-	CASSLGQGYGYTF	TGTGCCAGCAGTTTAGGGCAGGGCTATGGCTACACCTTC
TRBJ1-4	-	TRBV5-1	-	CASRPGSLEKLFF	TGCGCCAGCAGGCCGGGGTCTCTGGAAAAACTGTTTTTT
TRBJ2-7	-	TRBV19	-	CASSISGEQYF	TGTGCCAGTAGTATCTCAGGCGAGCAGTACTTC
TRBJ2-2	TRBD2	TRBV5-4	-	CASSPEGLARELFF	TGTGCCAGCAGCCCGGAAGGACTAGCTCGGGAGCTGTTTTTT
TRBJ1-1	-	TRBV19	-	CASGTGSSAEAFF	TGTGCCAGTGGAACAGGGAGTTCCGCTGAAGCTTTCTTT
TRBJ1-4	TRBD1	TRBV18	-	CASSSTGDNEKLFF	TGTGCCAGCTCATCGACAGGGGATAATGAAAAACTGTTTTTT
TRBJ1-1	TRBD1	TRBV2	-	CASSEGWTGTAFF	TGTGCCAGCAGTGAAGGCTGGACAGGGACGGCTTTCTTT
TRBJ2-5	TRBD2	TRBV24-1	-	CATSDWGGVETQYF	TGTGCCACCAGTGATTGGGGAGGGGTAGAGACCCAGTACTTC
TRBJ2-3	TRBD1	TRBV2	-	CASSTDRSTDTQYF	TGTGCCAGCAGTACGGACAGGAGCACAGATACGCAGTATTTT
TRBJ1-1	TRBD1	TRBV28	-	CASSLVAGGEAFF	TGTGCCAGCAGTTTAGTGGCAGGGGGTGAAGCTTTCTTT
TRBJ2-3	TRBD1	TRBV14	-	CASSLLPGQGTDTQYF	TGTGCCAGCAGCCTACTACCGGGACAGGGCACAGATACGCAGTATTTT
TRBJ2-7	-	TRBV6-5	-	CASSYSRGSYEQYF	TGTGCCAGCAGTTACTCCAGGGGTTCCTACGAGCAGTACTTC